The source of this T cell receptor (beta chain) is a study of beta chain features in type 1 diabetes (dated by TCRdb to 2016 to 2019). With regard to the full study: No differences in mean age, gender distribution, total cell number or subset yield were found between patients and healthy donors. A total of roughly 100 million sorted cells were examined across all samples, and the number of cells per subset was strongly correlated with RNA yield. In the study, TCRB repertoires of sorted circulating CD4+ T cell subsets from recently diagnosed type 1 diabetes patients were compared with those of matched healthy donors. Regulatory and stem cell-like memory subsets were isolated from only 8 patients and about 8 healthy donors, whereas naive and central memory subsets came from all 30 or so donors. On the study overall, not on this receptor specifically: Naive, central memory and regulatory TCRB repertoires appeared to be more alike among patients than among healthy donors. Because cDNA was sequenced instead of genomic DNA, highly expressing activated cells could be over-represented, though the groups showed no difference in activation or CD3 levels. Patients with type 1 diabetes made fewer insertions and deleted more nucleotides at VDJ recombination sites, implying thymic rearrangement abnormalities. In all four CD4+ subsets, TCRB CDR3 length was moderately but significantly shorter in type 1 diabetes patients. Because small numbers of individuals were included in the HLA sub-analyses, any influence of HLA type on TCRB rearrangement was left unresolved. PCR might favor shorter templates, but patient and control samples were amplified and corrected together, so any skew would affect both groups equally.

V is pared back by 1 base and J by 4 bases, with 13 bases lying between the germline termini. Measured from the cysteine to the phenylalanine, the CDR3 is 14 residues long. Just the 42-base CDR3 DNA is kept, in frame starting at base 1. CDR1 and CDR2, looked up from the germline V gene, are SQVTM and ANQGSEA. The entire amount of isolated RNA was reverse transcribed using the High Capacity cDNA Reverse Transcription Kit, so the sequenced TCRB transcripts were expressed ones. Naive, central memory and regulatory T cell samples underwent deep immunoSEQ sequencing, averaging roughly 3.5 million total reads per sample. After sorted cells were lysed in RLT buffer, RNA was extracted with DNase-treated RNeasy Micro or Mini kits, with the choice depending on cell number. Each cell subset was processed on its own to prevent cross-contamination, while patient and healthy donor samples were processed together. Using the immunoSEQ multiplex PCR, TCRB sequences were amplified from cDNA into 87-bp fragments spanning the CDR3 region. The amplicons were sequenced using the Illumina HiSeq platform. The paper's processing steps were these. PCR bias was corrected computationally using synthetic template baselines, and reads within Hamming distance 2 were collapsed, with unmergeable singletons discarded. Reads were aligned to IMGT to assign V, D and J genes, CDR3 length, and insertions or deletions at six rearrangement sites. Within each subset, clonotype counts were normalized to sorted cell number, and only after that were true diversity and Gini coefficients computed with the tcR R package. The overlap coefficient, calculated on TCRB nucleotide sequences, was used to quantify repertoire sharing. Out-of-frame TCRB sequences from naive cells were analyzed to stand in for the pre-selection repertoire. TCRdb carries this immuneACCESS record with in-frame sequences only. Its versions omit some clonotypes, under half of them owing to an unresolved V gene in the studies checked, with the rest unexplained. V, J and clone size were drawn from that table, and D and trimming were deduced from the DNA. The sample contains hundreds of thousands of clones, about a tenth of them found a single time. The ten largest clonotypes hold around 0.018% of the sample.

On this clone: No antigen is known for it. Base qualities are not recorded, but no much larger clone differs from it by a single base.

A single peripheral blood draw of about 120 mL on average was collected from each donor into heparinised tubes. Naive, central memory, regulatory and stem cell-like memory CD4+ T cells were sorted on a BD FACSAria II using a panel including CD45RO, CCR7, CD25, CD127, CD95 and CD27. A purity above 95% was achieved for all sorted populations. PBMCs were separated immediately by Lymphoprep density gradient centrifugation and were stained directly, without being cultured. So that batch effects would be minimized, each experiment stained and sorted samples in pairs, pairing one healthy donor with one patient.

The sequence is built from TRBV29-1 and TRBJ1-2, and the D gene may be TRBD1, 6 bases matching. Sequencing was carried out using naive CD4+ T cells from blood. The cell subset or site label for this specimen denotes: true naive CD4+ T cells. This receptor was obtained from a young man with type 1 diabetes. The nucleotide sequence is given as TGCAGCGTTGAAGCAGGACAGCTCGGCTATGGCTACACCTTC. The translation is CSVEAGQLGYGYTF.